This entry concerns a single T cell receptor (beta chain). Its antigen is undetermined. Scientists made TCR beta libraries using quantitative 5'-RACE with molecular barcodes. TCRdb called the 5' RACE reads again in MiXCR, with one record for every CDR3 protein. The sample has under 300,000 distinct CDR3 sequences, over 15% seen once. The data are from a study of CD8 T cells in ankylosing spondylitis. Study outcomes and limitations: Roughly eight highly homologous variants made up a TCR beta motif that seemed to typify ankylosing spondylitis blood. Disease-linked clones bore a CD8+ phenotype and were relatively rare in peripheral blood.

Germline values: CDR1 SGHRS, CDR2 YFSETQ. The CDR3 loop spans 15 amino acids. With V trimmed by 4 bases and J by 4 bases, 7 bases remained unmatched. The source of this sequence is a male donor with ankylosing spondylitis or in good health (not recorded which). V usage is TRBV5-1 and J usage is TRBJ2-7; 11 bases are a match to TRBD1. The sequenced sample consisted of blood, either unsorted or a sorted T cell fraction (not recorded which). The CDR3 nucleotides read TGCGCCAGCAGCACCCCCGGGACAGGGGGATACGAGCAGTACTTC. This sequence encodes CASSTPGTGGYEQYF.